Reported below is one T cell receptor beta chain. Its target antigen remains unknown. Base qualities are not at hand, and no much larger clone is one base apart. This entry is derived from a study of blood T cell repertoires in COVID-19 (dated by TCRdb to the early 2020s). The study in broad terms: Samples covering the acute and convalescent phases of COVID-19 were provided by collaborators in the United States, Italy and Spain. The prospective study material was composed of cDNA or gDNA derived from T cells, B-cell-depleted T cells, or PBMCs. Where available, HLA class I and class II types were taken from metadata supplied by the sample provider and were not determined by assay-based typing. Nearly every sample came with metadata listing a de-identified subject ID, COVID-19 status, age in years and sex. The dataset comprised deeply sampled blood TCRbeta repertoires from subjects exposed to, actively infected with, or recovered from COVID-19. The repertoires were released in a freely available public database meant as a resource for research on the immune response to SARS-CoV-2. Samples came from the ongoing ImmuneRACE study (first 160 participants) plus 1,254 subjects from 6 global collaborators. Overall results and qualifications from the work: How much clinical and demographic metadata was included differed by source and by participant, and the metadata was provided uncurated.

The immunoSEQ Assay, a bias-controlled multiplex PCR, was used to amplify TCRbeta CDR3 regions from genomic DNA. In the authors' own workflow: Nucleated cell counts per sample were estimated from amplification of reference gene primers within the assay. To quantify the absolute abundance of each unique TCRbeta CDR3 rearrangement, sequence reads were collapsed and filtered. For each sample, productive Simpson clonality was calculated by taking the square root of Simpson's diversity index across productive rearrangements. In TCRdb, the immuneACCESS table is reduced to in-frame sequences with V and J assigned. These tables do not hold every clone; where another copy was compared, an unresolved V gene accounts for under half, and the others remain unexplained. The DNA gave D and trimming, while V, J and clone size come from that table. The table for this sample lists about 160,000 clones; approximately 80% of them were counted only once. Of the sample, about 2% is held by the ten largest clones.

The collaborating institutions used their own protocols to collect whole blood in K2EDTA tubes. For TCRbeta analysis, collaborators shipped samples as frozen whole blood, isolated PBMCs, or DNA extracted from either of those sample types. V is clipped by 5 bases and J by 5 bases, and the sequence between their germline boundaries is 9 bases long. Looking up the germline V gene yields CDR1 MNHNS and CDR2 SASEGT. Reading from cysteine to phenylalanine, the CDR3 counts 13 amino acids. The kept DNA is CDR3 alone, 39 bases in frame from the first base. The TCR was taken from a man in his sixties or seventies with acute or convalescent COVID-19. Material for sequencing was peripheral blood. Rearrangement joined TRBV6-1 to TRBJ1-4; the D gene is not confidently resolved. The base sequence is TGTGCCAGCAGTTCCCCTTCCAATGAAAAACTGTTTTTT. The encoded protein is CASSSPSNEKLFF.